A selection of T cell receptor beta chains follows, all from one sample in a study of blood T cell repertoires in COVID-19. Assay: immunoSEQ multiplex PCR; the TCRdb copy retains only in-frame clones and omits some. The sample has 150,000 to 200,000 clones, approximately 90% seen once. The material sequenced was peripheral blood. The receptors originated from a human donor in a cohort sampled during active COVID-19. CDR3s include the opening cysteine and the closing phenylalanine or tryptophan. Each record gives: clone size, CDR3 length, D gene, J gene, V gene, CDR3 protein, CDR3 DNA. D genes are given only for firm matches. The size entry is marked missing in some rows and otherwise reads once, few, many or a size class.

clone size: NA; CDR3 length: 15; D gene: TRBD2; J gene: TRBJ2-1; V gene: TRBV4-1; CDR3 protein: CASSQPREGRNEQFF; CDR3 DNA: TGCGCCAGCAGCCAGCCCCGGGAGGGAAGGAATGAGCAGTTCTTC
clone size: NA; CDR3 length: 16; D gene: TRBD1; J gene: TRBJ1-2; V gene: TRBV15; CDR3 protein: CATSRDPWTGGYGYTF; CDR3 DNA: TGTGCCACCAGCAGAGATCCTTGGACAGGGGGCTATGGCTACACCTTC
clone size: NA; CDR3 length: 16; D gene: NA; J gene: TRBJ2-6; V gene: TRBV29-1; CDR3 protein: CSVTTGGSSGANVLTF; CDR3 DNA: TGCAGCGTTACGACCGGGGGAAGCTCTGGGGCCAACGTCCTGACTTTC
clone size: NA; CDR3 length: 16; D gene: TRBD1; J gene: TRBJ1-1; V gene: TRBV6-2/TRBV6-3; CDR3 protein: CASSYSTTGEGPEAFF; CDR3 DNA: TGTGCCAGCAGTTACTCGACGACAGGGGAGGGGCCTGAAGCTTTCTTT
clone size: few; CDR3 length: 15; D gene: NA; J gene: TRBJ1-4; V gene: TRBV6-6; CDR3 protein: CASSYPTGNNEKLFF; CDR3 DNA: TGTGCCAGCAGTTACCCCACAGGAAATAATGAAAAACTGTTTTTT
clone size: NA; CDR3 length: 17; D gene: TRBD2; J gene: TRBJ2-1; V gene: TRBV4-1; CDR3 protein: CASSREERTSGRNEQFF; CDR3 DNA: TGCGCCAGCAGCCGGGAAGAGCGCACTAGCGGGAGGAATGAGCAGTTCTTC
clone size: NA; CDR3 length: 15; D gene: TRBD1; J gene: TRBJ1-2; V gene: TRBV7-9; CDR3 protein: CASSLEAGGRGGYTF; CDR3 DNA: TGTGCCAGCAGCTTAGAAGCAGGGGGCAGAGGGGGCTACACCTTC
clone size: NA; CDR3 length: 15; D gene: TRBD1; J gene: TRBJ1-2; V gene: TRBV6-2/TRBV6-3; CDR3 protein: CASSLGGQGARGYTF; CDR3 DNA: TGTGCCAGCAGTCTGGGGGGACAGGGGGCGAGAGGCTACACCTTC
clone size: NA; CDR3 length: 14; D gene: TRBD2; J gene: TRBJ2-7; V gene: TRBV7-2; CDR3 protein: CASSLAGGPYEQYF; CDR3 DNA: TGTGCCAGCAGCTTGGCGGGAGGGCCCTACGAGCAGTACTTC
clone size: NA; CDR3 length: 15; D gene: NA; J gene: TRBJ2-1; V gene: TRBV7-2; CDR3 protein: CASSFDSSSYNEQFF; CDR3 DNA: TGTGCCAGCAGCTTCGACAGTAGCTCCTACAATGAGCAGTTCTTC
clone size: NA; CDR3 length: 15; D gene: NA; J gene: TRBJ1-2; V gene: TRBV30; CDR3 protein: CAWSVRTGGNYGYTF; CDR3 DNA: TGTGCCTGGAGTGTACGAACAGGAGGGAACTATGGCTACACCTTC
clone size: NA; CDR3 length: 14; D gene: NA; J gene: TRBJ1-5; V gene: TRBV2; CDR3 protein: CASSDRSSNQPQHF; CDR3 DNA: TGTGCCAGCAGTGACAGGTCAAGCAATCAGCCCCAGCATTTT
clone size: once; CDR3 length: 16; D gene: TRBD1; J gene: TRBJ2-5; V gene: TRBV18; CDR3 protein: CASSPMGQGMGETQYF; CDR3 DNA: TGTGCCAGCTCACCCATGGGACAGGGAATGGGAGAGACCCAGTACTTC
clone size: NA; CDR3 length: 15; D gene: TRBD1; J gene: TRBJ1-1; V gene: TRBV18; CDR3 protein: CASSQDRGGLAEAFF; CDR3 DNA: TGTGCCAGCTCACAGGACAGGGGAGGCCTCGCAGAAGCTTTCTTT
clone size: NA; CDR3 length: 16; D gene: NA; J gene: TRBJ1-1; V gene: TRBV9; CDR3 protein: CASTTGIDPVGTEAFF; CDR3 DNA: TGTGCCAGCACCACAGGGATCGATCCAGTGGGCACTGAAGCTTTCTTT
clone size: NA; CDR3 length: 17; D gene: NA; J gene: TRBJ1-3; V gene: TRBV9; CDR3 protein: CASSVAVTGSSGNTIYF; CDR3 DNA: TGTGCCAGCAGCGTAGCTGTAACAGGCTCCTCTGGAAACACCATATATTTT
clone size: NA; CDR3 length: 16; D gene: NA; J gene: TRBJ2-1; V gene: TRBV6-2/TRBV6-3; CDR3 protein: CASSYTSGGPYNEQFF; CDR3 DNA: TGTGCCAGCAGTTACACCTCCGGGGGGCCCTACAATGAGCAGTTCTTC
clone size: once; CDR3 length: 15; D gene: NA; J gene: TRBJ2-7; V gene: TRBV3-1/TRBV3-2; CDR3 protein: CASSQGPDSSYEQYF; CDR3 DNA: TGTGCCAGCAGCCAAGGGCCAGACTCTTCCTACGAGCAGTACTTC
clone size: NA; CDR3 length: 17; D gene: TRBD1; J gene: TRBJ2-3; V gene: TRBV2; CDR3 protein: CASSEGTVIMSADTQYF; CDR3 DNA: TGTGCCAGCAGCGAGGGGACAGTGATAATGAGTGCAGATACGCAGTATTTT
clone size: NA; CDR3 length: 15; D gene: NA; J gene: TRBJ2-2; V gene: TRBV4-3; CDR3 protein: CASSTIGGNTGELFF; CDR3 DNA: TGCGCCAGCAGTACGATAGGCGGGAACACCGGGGAGCTGTTTTTT
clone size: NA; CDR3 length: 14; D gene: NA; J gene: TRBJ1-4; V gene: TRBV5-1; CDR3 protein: CASSGGGPNEKLFF; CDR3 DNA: TGCGCCAGCAGCGGGGGGGGCCCCAATGAAAAACTGTTTTTT
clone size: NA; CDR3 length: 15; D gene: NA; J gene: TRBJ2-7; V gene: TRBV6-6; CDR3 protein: CASSPNRDFLYEQYF; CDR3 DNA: TGTGCCAGCAGTCCTAACCGGGACTTCCTATACGAGCAGTACTTC
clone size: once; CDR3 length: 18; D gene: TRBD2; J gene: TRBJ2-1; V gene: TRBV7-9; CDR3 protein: CASSLVGSSGGLRNEQFF; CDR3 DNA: TGTGCCAGCAGCTTAGTAGGTTCTAGCGGGGGTTTGAGGAATGAGCAGTTCTTC
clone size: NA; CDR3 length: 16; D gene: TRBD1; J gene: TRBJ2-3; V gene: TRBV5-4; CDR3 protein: CASSNGRDSRTDTQYF; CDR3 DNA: TGTGCCAGCAGCAACGGCCGGGACAGCCGCACAGATACGCAGTATTTT
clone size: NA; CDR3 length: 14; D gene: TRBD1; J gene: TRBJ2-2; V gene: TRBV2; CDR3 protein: CASSGQGGTGELFF; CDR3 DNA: TGTGCCAGCAGCGGACAGGGTGGTACCGGGGAGCTGTTTTTT
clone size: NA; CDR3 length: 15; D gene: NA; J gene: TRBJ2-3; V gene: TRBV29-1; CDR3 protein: CSVTSQGQSTDTQYF; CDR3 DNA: TGCAGCGTAACTTCTCAGGGCCAAAGCACAGATACGCAGTATTTT
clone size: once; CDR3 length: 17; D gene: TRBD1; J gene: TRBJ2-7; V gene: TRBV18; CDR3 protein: CASSPLGTGGAVNEQYF; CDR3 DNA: TGTGCCAGCTCACCTCTCGGGACAGGGGGCGCGGTAAACGAGCAGTACTTC
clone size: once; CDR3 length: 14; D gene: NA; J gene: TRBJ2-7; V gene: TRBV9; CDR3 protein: CASSAVGGPYEQYF; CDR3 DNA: TGTGCCAGCAGCGCCGTGGGGGGTCCCTACGAGCAGTACTTC
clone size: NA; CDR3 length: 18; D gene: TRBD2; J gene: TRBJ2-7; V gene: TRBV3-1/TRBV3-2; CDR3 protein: CASSQAGASGWGSYEQYF; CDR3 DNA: TGTGCCAGCAGCCAAGCTGGGGCTAGCGGGTGGGGATCCTACGAGCAGTACTTC